Listed below are T cell receptor beta chains from one sample, sequenced in a study of beta chain features in type 1 diabetes. Produced via immunoSEQ multiplex PCR; TCRdb's table is partial and in-frame only. The sample has some 240,000 clones, 16% seen once. Source material: naive CD4+ T cells from blood. All receptors derive from a man younger than 45 with type 1 diabetes. The CDR3 runs from the conserved cysteine through the conserved F or W. D genes are given only for firm matches. The size field is filled for only some rows; it gives once, few, many or a size class.

CDR3 DNA: TGCGCCAGCAGCCAAGTCCCAAGGGAAGTAGAGACCCAGTACTTC
CDR3 protein: CASSQVPREVETQYF
V gene: TRBV4-1
clone size: NA
J gene: TRBJ2-5
D gene: NA

CDR3 DNA: TGTGCCAGCAGCGCCGGGACTAGCGGGAACAATGAGCAGTTCTTC
CDR3 protein: CASSAGTSGNNEQFF
V gene: TRBV28
clone size: few
J gene: TRBJ2-1
D gene: TRBD2

CDR3 DNA: TGTGCCTCGCGGACCGCTTCGAACACTGAAGCTTTCTTT
CDR3 protein: CASRTASNTEAFF
V gene: TRBV6-1
clone size: NA
J gene: TRBJ1-1
D gene: NA

CDR3 DNA: TGTGCCAGCTCGGGACAGGGTCGAGAGACCCAGTACTTC
CDR3 protein: CASSGQGRETQYF
V gene: TRBV6-1
clone size: few
J gene: TRBJ2-5
D gene: TRBD1

CDR3 DNA: TGTGCCAGCAGCCCCACCGGGGGGAGCAATGAGCAGTTCTTC
CDR3 protein: CASSPTGGSNEQFF
V gene: TRBV7-9
clone size: NA
J gene: TRBJ2-1
D gene: TRBD2

CDR3 DNA: TGTGCCAGCAGTTCCAATCCCCTGACAGGGGGTGGCTACACCTTC
CDR3 protein: CASSSNPLTGGGYTF
V gene: TRBV28
clone size: NA
J gene: TRBJ1-2
D gene: TRBD1

CDR3 DNA: TGTGCCAGTAGTAGGGAGACAGGGAGGGAGCTGTTTTTT
CDR3 protein: CASSRETGRELFF
V gene: TRBV19
clone size: few
J gene: TRBJ2-2
D gene: TRBD1

CDR3 DNA: TGTGCCAGCAGCCCTCGGTTGGGGGACACTGAAGCTTTCTTT
CDR3 protein: CASSPRLGDTEAFF
V gene: TRBV7-8
clone size: few
J gene: TRBJ1-1
D gene: NA

CDR3 DNA: TGCAGCGTTGGAAATCAGGGTTACGAGCAGTACTTC
CDR3 protein: CSVGNQGYEQYF
V gene: TRBV29-1
clone size: few
J gene: TRBJ2-7
D gene: NA

CDR3 DNA: TGCAGCGTTGGACGGACTGAAACCGAGACCCAGTACTTC
CDR3 protein: CSVGRTETETQYF
V gene: TRBV29-1
clone size: NA
J gene: TRBJ2-5
D gene: NA

CDR3 DNA: TGCGCCAGCAGCTTGGTGGGACTAGTTGATGAGCAGTTCTTC
CDR3 protein: CASSLVGLVDEQFF
V gene: TRBV5-1
clone size: NA
J gene: TRBJ2-1
D gene: TRBD2

CDR3 DNA: TGTGCCAGCAGTGTCGCAGATACGCAGTATTTT
CDR3 protein: CASSVADTQYF
V gene: TRBV7-9
clone size: few
J gene: TRBJ2-3
D gene: NA

CDR3 DNA: TGTGCCAGCAGTGGTCCCAACCTAGCGGGAGGCCGGGAGACCCAGTACTTC
CDR3 protein: CASSGPNLAGGRETQYF
V gene: TRBV2
clone size: few
J gene: TRBJ2-5
D gene: TRBD2

CDR3 DNA: TGTGCCACCGGTGACACTGAAGCTTTCTTT
CDR3 protein: CATGDTEAFF
V gene: TRBV6-6
clone size: NA
J gene: TRBJ1-1
D gene: NA

CDR3 DNA: TGTGCCAGCAGTTTGAAGAGATCTGGAAACACCATATATTTT
CDR3 protein: CASSLKRSGNTIYF
V gene: TRBV28
clone size: NA
J gene: TRBJ1-3
D gene: NA

CDR3 DNA: TGTGCCAGCGGGGACAGGGTAGCCGAGACCCAGTACTTC
CDR3 protein: CASGDRVAETQYF
V gene: TRBV6-1
clone size: NA
J gene: TRBJ2-5
D gene: TRBD1

CDR3 DNA: TGTGCCAGCGAACGCAGGGGATATGAGCAGTTCTTC
CDR3 protein: CASERRGYEQFF
V gene: TRBV2
clone size: few
J gene: TRBJ2-1
D gene: NA

CDR3 DNA: TGTGCCAGCAGCTCAAGGACAGAAGTCTACGAGCAGTACTTC
CDR3 protein: CASSSRTEVYEQYF
V gene: TRBV7-2
clone size: NA
J gene: TRBJ2-7
D gene: NA

CDR3 DNA: TGTGCCAGCAGTCTTCGGGGGGATCAGCCCCAGCATTTT
CDR3 protein: CASSLRGDQPQHF
V gene: TRBV6-5
clone size: NA
J gene: TRBJ1-5
D gene: NA

CDR3 DNA: TGTGCCAGCAGCTCTACCACAGGGGGATTTAGCTATGGCTACACCTTC
CDR3 protein: CASSSTTGGFSYGYTF
V gene: TRBV9
clone size: few
J gene: TRBJ1-2
D gene: TRBD1

CDR3 DNA: TGTGCCAGCTCACCGCTTGGACAGAAAATGAACACCGGGGAGCTGTTTTTT
CDR3 protein: CASSPLGQKMNTGELFF
V gene: TRBV18
clone size: NA
J gene: TRBJ2-2
D gene: NA

CDR3 DNA: TGCGCCAGCAGCTTCGGCGACAATGAGCAGTTCTTC
CDR3 protein: CASSFGDNEQFF
V gene: TRBV5-1
clone size: NA
J gene: TRBJ2-1
D gene: NA

CDR3 DNA: TGTGCCAGTGGACAGTTCCAAGAGACCCAGTACTTC
CDR3 protein: CASGQFQETQYF
V gene: TRBV19
clone size: NA
J gene: TRBJ2-5
D gene: NA

CDR3 DNA: TGTGCCAGCAGCTTCAACAGGGCTGATACGCAGTATTTT
CDR3 protein: CASSFNRADTQYF
V gene: TRBV7-2
clone size: NA
J gene: TRBJ2-3
D gene: NA

CDR3 DNA: TGTGCCAGCAGCCGGGCCCGGGACAGTCAAGAGACCCAGTACTTC
CDR3 protein: CASSRARDSQETQYF
V gene: TRBV7-9
clone size: few
J gene: TRBJ2-5
D gene: TRBD1

CDR3 DNA: TGTGCCTGGACCCGGTCCCGGGCCCAAGAGACCCAGTACTTC
CDR3 protein: CAWTRSRAQETQYF
V gene: TRBV30
clone size: few
J gene: TRBJ2-5
D gene: NA

CDR3 DNA: TGTGCCAGCAGCCAAATGCCGGCGGACTATGGCTACACCTTC
CDR3 protein: CASSQMPADYGYTF
V gene: TRBV27
clone size: NA
J gene: TRBJ1-2
D gene: NA

CDR3 DNA: TGTGCCAGCAGCTTAGCGGGACATCGAGCGGAGCAGTTCTTC
CDR3 protein: CASSLAGHRAEQFF
V gene: TRBV7-2
clone size: few
J gene: TRBJ2-1
D gene: NA

CDR3 DNA: TGTGCCAGCAGCCTCAGAGCGTGGGGCACAGATACGCAGTATTTT
CDR3 protein: CASSLRAWGTDTQYF
V gene: TRBV14
clone size: few
J gene: TRBJ2-3
D gene: NA

CDR3 DNA: TGCAGCGTTGTATTACAGGGGGCGGGTAGGTATAGCAATCAGCCCCAGCATTTT
CDR3 protein: CSVVLQGAGRYSNQPQHF
V gene: TRBV29-1
clone size: NA
J gene: TRBJ1-5
D gene: TRBD1

CDR3 DNA: TGTGCCAGCAGCCCACATTTACGGGGTAACAATGAGCAGTTCTTC
CDR3 protein: CASSPHLRGNNEQFF
V gene: TRBV14
clone size: NA
J gene: TRBJ2-1
D gene: NA

CDR3 DNA: TGCAGCGTTGACGGGACAGTCAATGAGCAGTTCTTC
CDR3 protein: CSVDGTVNEQFF
V gene: TRBV29-1
clone size: few
J gene: TRBJ2-1
D gene: TRBD1

CDR3 DNA: TGTGCCAGCAGCTCAAGGACAGGGGAGGAGACCCAGTACTTC
CDR3 protein: CASSSRTGEETQYF
V gene: TRBV5-4
clone size: few
J gene: TRBJ2-5
D gene: TRBD1

CDR3 DNA: TGTGCCAGCAGCGCCCGGACAGGGGGAAATGAGCAGTTCTTC
CDR3 protein: CASSARTGGNEQFF
V gene: TRBV9
clone size: few
J gene: TRBJ2-1
D gene: TRBD1

CDR3 DNA: TGTGCCAGCGGGACAGGACCCACAGATACGCAGTATTTT
CDR3 protein: CASGTGPTDTQYF
V gene: TRBV7-3
clone size: few
J gene: TRBJ2-3
D gene: TRBD1

CDR3 DNA: TGTGCCAGCAGCCCCTCCGGGACAGGGGGCAACATTCAGTACTTC
CDR3 protein: CASSPSGTGGNIQYF
V gene: TRBV5-4
clone size: NA
J gene: TRBJ2-4
D gene: TRBD1

CDR3 DNA: TGCAGCGTCTCCCGACGGGACAGGGGCCACGAGCAGTACTTC
CDR3 protein: CSVSRRDRGHEQYF
V gene: TRBV29-1
clone size: few
J gene: TRBJ2-7
D gene: TRBD1